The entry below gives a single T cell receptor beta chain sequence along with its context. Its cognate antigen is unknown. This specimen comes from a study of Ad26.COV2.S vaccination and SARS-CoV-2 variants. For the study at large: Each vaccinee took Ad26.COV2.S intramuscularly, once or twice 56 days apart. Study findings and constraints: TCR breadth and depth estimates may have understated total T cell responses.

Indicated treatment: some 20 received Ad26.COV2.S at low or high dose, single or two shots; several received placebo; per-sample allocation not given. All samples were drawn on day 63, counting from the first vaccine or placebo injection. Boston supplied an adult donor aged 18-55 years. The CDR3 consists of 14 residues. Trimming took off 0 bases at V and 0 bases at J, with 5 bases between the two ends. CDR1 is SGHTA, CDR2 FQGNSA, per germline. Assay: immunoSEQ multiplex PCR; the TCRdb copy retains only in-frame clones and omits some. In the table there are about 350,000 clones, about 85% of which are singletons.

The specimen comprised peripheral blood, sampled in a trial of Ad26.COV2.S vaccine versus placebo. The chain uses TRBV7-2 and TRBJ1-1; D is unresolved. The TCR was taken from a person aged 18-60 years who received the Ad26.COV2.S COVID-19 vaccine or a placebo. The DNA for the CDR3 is TGTGCCAGCAGCTTAGCCCCTCTGAACACTGAAGCTTTCTTT. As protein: CASSLAPLNTEAFF.